The clone carrying this TCR beta chain was seen a handful of times. The table came from immunoSEQ multiplex PCR; TCRdb's copy has only in-frame clones and leaves some out. The sample holds about 480,000 clones, approximately 88% seen once. This record belongs to a study of blood T cell repertoires in COVID-19. Across the study: Acute-phase and convalescent COVID-19 samples originated in the United States, Italy and Spain. T cells, B-cell-depleted T cells, or PBMCs supplied cDNA or gDNA.

This sequence originates from a woman aged 50 to 65 with COVID-19, enrolled during active disease. Sequencing was performed on peripheral blood.

In DNA, the CDR3 is TGTGCCAGCAGCGTAGACCCTGGGGCCACCTACGAGCAGTACTTC. This sequence encodes CASSVDPGATYEQYF. The chain couples TRBV9 to TRBJ2-7, with D perhaps TRBD1 (5 bases). The CDR3 is 15 amino acids. The germline gives CDR1 SGDLS, CDR2 YYNGEE. V lost 0 bases and J 2 bases, leaving 12 bases between the germline ends.